Below, 11 T cell receptor beta chains from the same sample are listed, as sequenced in a study of blood T cell repertoires in COVID-19 (TCRdb year 2020). The receptor library was made with the immunoSEQ multiplex PCR assay. TCRdb re-hosts the immuneACCESS table, in-frame sequences only. Its copies lack some clones; in the studies checked, an unresolved V gene accounts for under half of them, and the cause for the rest is not known. This sample has around 260,000 clones in its table, and about nine tenths of those were observed once. The top ten clones comprise less than 0.95% of the sample. The material sequenced was peripheral blood. The receptors shown here come from a woman in her forties who had recovered from COVID-19.

In this sample, this clone turned up a few times. V gene TRBV27 combines with J gene TRBJ2-1; tentative D call: TRBD1 (5 bases). Trimming left V 6 bases short and J 3 bases short, with 15 bases between. CDR3 length equals 15 residues. Germline lookup yields CDR1 MNHEY and CDR2 SMNVEV (reference sequence). The CDR3 DNA is TGTGCCAGCAGCCTAACAGGCTCGGGCTACAATGAGCAGTTCTTC. It is translated as CASSLTGSGYNEQFF.

V is TRBV19 and J is TRBJ2-5, with 12 bases matching TRBD1. Germline trimming cut 6 bases from V and 5 bases from J; bases unmatched to any gene: 4. The CDR3 contains 14 residues. Germline assignment: CDR1 LNHDA and CDR2 SQIVND (reference sequence). In DNA, the CDR3 is TGTGCCAGTAGACGGGACAGGGGGCAGGAGACCCAGTACTTC. The encoded protein is CASRRDRGQETQYF.

V usage is TRBV12-3 or TRBV12-4 and J usage is TRBJ1-2; TRBD1 is a possible D gene (5 bases). This CDR3 spans 13 amino acids. Trimming left V 3 bases short and J 7 bases short, with 12 bases between. CDR3 in amino acids: CASSFEGRSGYTF. For the CDR3, the DNA is TGTGCCAGCAGTTTTGAGGGGAGGAGTGGCTACACCTTC.

This clone occurred many times. The chain carries TRBV6-5 and TRBJ1-1; D is unclear. The germline V and J ends were trimmed by 2 bases and 4 bases, with 11 bases remaining between them. Germline values: CDR1 MNHEY, CDR2 SVGAGI. This CDR3 region has 14 residues. Here the CDR3 reads CASSYVREGTEAFF. For the CDR3, the DNA is TGTGCCAGCAGTTACGTCCGGGAGGGCACTGAAGCTTTCTTT.

This chain connects TRBV24-1 to TRBJ1-5; a weak D match, TRBD1 (5 bases). Germline lookup yields CDR1 KGHDR and CDR2 SFDVKD. CDR3 length: 14 amino acids. V was shortened by 4 bases and J by 3 bases, with 9 bases between the two germline ends. DNA of the CDR3: TGTGCCACCAGTGAGTCAGGGTACAATCAGCCCCAGCATTTT. As protein: CATSESGYNQPQHF.

The V gene is TRBV19, the J gene TRBJ1-1; 7 positions match TRBD1. Per germline, CDR1 LNHDA and CDR2 SQIVND (reference sequence). The CDR3 sequence is 17 residues long. The junction had 15 bases not matched to a gene; V was cut back by 6 bases and J by 2 bases. In DNA, the CDR3 is TGTGCCAGTAGGGTCGACAGGGCCGGTGTCGGTAACACTGAAGCTTTCTTT. Its translation: CASRVDRAGVGNTEAFF.

This sequence joins TRBV7-2 and TRBJ2-7; the D is unclear. Germline assignment: CDR1 SGHTA and CDR2 FQGNSA. The CDR3 loop spans 13 amino acids. Trimming took 4 bases from V and 6 from J, leaving 13 bases between them. In DNA form, the CDR3 reads TGTGCCAGCAGCTATTCTACCTTCGGCGAGCAGTACTTC. It is translated as CASSYSTFGEQYF.

V usage is TRBV28 and J usage is TRBJ2-7; 8 bases align to TRBD1. Germline CDR1 is MDHEN and CDR2 is SYDVKM. The CDR3 is made up of 14 amino acids. V trimming: 4 bases; J trimming: 3 bases; junction bases outside the gene matches: 5. The CDR3 coding sequence is TGTGCCAGCAGTTCCCAGGACAGGGTCTACGAGCAGTACTTC. Translated, it gives CASSSQDRVYEQYF. Based on the CDR3 plus reference TRBV28 and TRBJ2-7, the full variable domain is DVKVTQSSRYLVKRTGEKVFLECVQDMDHENMFWYRQDPGLGLRLIYFSYDVKMKEKGDIPEGYSVSREKKERFSLILESASTNQTSMYLCASSSQDRVYEQYFGPGTRLTVT.

The chain uses TRBV5-1 and TRBJ2-1; 10 nucleotides agree with TRBD2. The V and J ends lost 0 bases and 2 bases, in that order; junction bases with no gene match: 8. This CDR3 contains 18 residues. Germline-derived CDR1 and CDR2 are SGHRS and YFSETQ. In DNA form, the CDR3 reads TGCGCCAGCAGCTTGGGGGTGGCTAGCGGGAGTCCCTACAATGAGCAGTTCTTC. Encoded protein: CASSLGVASGSPYNEQFF.

This sequence joins TRBV19 and TRBJ2-7; D possibly corresponds to TRBD2 (5 bases). Germline V CDR1 and CDR2: LNHDA, SQIVND (reference sequence). V gave up 5 bases and J gave up 4 bases, with 18 bases separating them. The CDR3 runs to 15 residues. CDR3 protein: CASSFGADALYEQYF. In DNA form, the CDR3 reads TGTGCCAGTAGTTTCGGAGCGGACGCCTTATACGAGCAGTACTTC.

The rearrangement links TRBV19 to TRBJ2-1; the match to TRBD1 covers 9 bases. CDR3 size: 17 residues. V trimming: 5 bases; J trimming: 0 bases; junction bases outside the gene matches: 8. Germline V lookup: CDR1 LNHDA, CDR2 SQIVND (reference sequence). CDR3: CASSWDRDSSSYNEQFF. The CDR3 DNA sequence: TGTGCCAGTAGTTGGGACAGGGACAGCAGCTCCTACAATGAGCAGTTCTTC.